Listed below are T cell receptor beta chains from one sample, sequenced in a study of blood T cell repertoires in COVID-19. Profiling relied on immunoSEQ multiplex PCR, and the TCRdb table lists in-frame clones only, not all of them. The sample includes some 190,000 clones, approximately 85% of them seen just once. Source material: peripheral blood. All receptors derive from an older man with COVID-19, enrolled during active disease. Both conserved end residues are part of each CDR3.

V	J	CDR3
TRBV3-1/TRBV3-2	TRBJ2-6	CASSPLRGIGSGANVLTF
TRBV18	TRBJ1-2	CASSPDGNYGYTF
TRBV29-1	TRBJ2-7	CSVRDSQAYEQYF
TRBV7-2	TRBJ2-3	CASSQGLAGDTQYF
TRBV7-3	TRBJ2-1	CASSLSGGGYNEQFF
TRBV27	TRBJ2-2	CASSFTRETGELFF
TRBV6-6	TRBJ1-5	CASSPPDQPQHF
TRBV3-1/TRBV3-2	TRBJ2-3	CASSQHQGRTDTQYF
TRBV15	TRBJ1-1	CATSRVRGQGVPEAFF
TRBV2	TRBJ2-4	CASETRNIQYF
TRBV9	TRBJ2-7	CASSVGRTGPSYF
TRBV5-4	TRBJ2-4	CASSLAGVAKNIQYF
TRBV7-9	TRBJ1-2	CASTLGGNYGYTF
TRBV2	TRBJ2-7	CASSGEGTAAYEQYF
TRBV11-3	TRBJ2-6	CASSSVRDRVRGANVLTF
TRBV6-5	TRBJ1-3	CASSSTGGGNTIYF
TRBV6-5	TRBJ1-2	CATLGQGYYGYTF
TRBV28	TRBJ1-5	CASSLPRVMNQPQHF
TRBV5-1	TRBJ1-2	CASSGGQGNNYGYTF
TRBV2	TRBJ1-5	CASSVEGQLRSNQPQHF
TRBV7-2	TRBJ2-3	CASSRDSSTDTQYF
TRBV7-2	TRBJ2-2	CASSIRSRNTGELFF
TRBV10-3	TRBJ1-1	CAISPDGDMGEAFF